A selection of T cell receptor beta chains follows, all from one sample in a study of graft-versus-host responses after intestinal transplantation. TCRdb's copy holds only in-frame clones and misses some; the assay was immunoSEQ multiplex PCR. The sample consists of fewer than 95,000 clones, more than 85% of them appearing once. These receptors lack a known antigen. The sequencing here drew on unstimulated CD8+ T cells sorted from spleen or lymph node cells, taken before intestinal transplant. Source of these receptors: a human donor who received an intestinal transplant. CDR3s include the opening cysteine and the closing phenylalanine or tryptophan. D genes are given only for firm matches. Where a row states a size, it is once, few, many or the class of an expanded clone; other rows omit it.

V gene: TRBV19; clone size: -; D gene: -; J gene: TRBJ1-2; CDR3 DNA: TGTGCCAGTAGTCTAACCCAGACAGGAAACTATGGCTGCACCTTC; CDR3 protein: CASSLTQTGNYGCTF
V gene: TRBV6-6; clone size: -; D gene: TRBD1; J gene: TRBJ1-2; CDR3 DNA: TGTGCCAGCAGTTTTTCCGGGACAGGGGATGGCTATGGCTACACCTTC; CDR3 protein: CASSFSGTGDGYGYTF
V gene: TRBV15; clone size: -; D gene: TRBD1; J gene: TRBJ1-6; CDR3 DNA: TGTGCCACCAGCGGGACTAGGGGGCAGGGTTCACCCCTCCACTTT; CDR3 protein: CATSGTRGQGSPLHF
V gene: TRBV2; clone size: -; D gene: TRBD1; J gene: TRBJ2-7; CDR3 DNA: TGTGCCAGCAGTGAGTCACAGGGGGGAAACGAGCAGTACTTC; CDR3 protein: CASSESQGGNEQYF
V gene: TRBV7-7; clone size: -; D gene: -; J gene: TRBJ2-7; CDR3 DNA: TGTGCCAGCAGCTTATCCCAGGACTCCTACGAGCAGTACTTC; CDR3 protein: CASSLSQDSYEQYF
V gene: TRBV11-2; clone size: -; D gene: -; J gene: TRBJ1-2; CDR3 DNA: TGTGCCAGCACCTCCCGGCAAGGGGTGGACTATGGCTACACCTTC; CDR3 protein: CASTSRQGVDYGYTF
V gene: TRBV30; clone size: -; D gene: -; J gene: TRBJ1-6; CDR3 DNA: TGTGCCTGGAGTCCCGACAGGTCTTCCTCTGGCTCCTATAATTCACCCCTCCACTTT; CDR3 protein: CAWSPDRSSSGSYNSPLHF
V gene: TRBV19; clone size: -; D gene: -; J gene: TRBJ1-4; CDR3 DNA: TGTGCCAGTAAGGGGGATGTTGCAACTAATGAAAAACTGTTTTTT; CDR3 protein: CASKGDVATNEKLFF
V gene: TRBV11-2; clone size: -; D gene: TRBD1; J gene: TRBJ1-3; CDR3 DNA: TGTGCCAGCAGCTTCGGCAGGGGGGGAAACACCATATATTTT; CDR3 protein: CASSFGRGGNTIYF
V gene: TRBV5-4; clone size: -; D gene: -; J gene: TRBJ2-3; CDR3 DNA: TGTGCCAGCACCCGCAAGCGGCGCCCGGCCACAGATACGCAGTATTTT; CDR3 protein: CASTRKRRPATDTQYF
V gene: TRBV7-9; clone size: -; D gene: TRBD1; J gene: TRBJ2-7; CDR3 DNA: TGTGCCAGCAGCTCGAACCGGGACAGGGTCTACGAGCAGTACTTC; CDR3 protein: CASSSNRDRVYEQYF
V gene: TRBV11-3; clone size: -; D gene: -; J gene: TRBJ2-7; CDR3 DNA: TGTGCCAGCGAAGGGGCAGGGCCCCTCTACGAGCAGTACTTC; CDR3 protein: CASEGAGPLYEQYF
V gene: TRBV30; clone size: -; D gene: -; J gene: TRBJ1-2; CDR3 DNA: TGTGCCTGGAGTGTACCTTCGACAGATGGCTACACCTTC; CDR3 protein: CAWSVPSTDGYTF
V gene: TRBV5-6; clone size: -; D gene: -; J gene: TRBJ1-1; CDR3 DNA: TGTGCCAGCAGCGGGGAGGGGGGGTACACTGAAGCTTTCTTT; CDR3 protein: CASSGEGGYTEAFF
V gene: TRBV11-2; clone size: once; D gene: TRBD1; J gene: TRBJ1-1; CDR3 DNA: TGTGCCAGCAGCCAAAACAGGGGGTTGGACACTGAAGCTTTCTTT; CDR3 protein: CASSQNRGLDTEAFF
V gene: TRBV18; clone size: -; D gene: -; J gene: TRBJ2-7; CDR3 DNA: TGTGCCAGCTCACAACCGGCCACGGGGTTTTACGAGCAGTACTTC; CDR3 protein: CASSQPATGFYEQYF